This TCR beta chain is from a study of T cells in Graves' hyperthyroidism and ophthalmopathy. TCR beta CDR3 region amplification was performed from RNA transcripts. The study used the HTBI primer set for a first-round RT-PCR of the TCR CDR3. TCRdb re-called the multiplex PCR reads with MiXCR, one entry per CDR3 protein. The sample comprises nearly 600,000 distinct CDR3 sequences, around 14% of which are singletons, and 7% to 9% rests with the top ten. The study based diagnoses on clinical symptoms, serum thyroxine and TRAb, thyroid ultrasound and orbital computed tomography. The CDR3 has 15 residues. V was clipped by 3 bases and J by 7 bases, with 18 bases between them. The germline CDR1 and CDR2 sequences are LGHNA and YSLEER.

The source material was blood. The chain carries TRBV4-3 and TRBJ1-1; weak D call: TRBD1 (6 bases). The sequence was collected from a woman aged 18-29 years with Graves' ophthalmopathy. This chain's CDR3 is CASSQGGVGGLEAFF. In DNA, the CDR3 is TGCGCCAGCAGCCAGGGAGGAGTAGGGGGGCTTGAAGCTTTCTTT.